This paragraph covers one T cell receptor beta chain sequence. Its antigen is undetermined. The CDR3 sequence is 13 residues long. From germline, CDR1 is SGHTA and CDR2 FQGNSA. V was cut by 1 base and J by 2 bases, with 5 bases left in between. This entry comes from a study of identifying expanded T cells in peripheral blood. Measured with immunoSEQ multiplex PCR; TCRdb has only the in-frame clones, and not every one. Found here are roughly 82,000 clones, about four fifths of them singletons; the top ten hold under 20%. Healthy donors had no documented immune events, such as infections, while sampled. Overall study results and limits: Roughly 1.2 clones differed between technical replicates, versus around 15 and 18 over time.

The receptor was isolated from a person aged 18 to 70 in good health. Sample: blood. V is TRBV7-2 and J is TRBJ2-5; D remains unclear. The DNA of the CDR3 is TGTGCCAGCAGCTTAGAACTACAAGAGACCCAGTACTTC. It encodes CASSLELQETQYF.